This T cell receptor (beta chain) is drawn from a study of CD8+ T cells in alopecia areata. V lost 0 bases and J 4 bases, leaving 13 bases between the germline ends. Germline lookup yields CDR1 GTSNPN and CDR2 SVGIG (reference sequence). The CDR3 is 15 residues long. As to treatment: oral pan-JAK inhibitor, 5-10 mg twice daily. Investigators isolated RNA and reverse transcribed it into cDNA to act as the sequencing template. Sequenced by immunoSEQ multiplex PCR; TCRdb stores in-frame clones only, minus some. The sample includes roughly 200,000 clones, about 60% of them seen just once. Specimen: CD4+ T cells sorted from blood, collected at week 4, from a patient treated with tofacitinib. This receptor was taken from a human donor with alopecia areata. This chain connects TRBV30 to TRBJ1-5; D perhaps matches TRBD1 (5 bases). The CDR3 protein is CAWSVQVGMNQPQHF. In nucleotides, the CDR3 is TGTGCCTGGAGTGTACAGGTAGGGATGAATCAGCCCCAGCATTTT.